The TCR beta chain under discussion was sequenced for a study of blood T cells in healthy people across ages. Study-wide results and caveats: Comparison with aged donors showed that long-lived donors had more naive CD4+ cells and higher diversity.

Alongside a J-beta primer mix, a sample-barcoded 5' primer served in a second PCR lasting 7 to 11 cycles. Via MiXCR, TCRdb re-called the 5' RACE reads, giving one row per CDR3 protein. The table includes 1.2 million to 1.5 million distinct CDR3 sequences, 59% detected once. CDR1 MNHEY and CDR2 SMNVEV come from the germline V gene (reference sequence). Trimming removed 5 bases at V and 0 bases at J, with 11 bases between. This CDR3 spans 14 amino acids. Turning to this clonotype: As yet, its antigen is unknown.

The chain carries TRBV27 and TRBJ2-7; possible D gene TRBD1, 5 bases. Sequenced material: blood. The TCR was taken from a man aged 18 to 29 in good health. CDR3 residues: CASSTYRSSYEQYF. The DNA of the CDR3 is TGTGCCAGCAGTACCTACAGGAGCTCCTACGAGCAGTACTTC.